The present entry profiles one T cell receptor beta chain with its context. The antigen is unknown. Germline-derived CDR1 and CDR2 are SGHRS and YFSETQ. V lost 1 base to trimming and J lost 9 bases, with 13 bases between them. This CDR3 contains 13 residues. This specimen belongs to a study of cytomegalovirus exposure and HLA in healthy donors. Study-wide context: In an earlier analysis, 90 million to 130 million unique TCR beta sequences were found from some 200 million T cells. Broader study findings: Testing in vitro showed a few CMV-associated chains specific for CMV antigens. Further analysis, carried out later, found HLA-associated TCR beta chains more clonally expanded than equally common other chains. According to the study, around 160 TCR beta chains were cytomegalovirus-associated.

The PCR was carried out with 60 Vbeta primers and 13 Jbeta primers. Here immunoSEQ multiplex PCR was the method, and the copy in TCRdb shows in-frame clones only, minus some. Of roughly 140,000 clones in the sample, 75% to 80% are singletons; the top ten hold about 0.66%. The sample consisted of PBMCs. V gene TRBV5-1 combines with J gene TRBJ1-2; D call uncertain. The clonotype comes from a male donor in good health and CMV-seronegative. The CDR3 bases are TGCGCCAGCAGCTTGACGGCGCCTAGCAGCTACACCTTC. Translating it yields CASSLTAPSSYTF. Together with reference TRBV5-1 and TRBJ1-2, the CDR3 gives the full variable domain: KAGVTQTPRYLIKTRGQQVTLSCSPISGHRSVSWYQQTPGQGLQFLFEYFSETQRNKGNFPGRFSGRQFSNSRSEMNVSTLELGDSALYLCASSLTAPSSYTFGSGTRLTVV.